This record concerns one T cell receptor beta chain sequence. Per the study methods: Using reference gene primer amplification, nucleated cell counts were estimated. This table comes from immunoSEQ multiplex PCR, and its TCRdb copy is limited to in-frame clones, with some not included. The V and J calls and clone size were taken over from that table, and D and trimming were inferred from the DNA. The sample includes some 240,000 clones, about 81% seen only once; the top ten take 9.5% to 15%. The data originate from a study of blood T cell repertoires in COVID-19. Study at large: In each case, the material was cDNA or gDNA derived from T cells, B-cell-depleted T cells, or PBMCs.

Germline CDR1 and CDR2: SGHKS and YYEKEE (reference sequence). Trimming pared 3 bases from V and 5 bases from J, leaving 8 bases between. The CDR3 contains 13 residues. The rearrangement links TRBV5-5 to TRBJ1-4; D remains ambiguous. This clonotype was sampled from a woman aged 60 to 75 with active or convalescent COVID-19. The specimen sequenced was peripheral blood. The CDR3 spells CASSSETNEKLFF. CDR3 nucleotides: TGTGCCAGCAGCTCGGAGACGAATGAAAAACTGTTTTTT.